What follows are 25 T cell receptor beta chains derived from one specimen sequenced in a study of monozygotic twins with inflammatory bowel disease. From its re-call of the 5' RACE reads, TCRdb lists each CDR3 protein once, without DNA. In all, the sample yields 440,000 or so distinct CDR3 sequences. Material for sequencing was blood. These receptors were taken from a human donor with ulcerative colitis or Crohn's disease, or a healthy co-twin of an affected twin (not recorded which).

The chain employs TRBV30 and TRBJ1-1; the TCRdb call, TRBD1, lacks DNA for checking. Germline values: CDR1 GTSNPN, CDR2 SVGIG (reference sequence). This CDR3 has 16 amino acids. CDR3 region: CAWSVLTGRMNTEAFF.

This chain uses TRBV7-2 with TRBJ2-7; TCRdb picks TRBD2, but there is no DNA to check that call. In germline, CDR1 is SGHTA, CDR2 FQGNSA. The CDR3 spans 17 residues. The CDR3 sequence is CASSLGLAGRPDYEQYF.

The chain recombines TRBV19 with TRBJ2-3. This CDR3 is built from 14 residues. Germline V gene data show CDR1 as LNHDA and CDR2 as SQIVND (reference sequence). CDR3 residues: CASSIKIGTDTQYF.

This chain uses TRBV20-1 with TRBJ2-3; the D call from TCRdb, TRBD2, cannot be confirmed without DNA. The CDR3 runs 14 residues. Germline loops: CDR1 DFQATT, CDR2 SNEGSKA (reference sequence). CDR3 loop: CSALAGGPAGTQYF.

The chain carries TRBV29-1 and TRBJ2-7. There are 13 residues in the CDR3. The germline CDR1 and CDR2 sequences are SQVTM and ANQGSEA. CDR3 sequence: CSVEDLVGYEQYF.

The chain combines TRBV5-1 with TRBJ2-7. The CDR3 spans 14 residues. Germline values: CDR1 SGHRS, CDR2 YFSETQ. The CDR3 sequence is CASSLKAASYEQYF.

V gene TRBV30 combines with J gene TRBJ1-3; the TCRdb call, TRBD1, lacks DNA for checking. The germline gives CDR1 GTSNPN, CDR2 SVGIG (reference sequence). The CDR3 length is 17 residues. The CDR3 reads CAWSGGVGTVSGNTIYF.

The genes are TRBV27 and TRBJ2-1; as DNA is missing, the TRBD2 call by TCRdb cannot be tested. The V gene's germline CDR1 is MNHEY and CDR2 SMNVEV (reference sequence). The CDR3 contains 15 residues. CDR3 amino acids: CASRETSFSYNEQFF.

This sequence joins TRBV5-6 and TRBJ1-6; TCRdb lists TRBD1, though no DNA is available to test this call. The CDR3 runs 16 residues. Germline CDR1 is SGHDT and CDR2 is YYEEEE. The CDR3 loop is CASSAGPRDYNSPLHF.

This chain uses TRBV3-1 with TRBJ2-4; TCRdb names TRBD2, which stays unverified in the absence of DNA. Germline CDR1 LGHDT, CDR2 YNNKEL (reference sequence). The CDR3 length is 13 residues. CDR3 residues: CASSLRGMDIQYF.

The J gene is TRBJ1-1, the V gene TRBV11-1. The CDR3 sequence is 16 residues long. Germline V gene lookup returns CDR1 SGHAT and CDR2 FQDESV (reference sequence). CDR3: CASSRGGAKPNTEAFF.

The CDR3 sequence is CASSFRLAGAPSSYNEQFF. This chain links TRBV5-1 with TRBJ2-1; no DNA is available, so the TRBD2 call from TCRdb remains unchecked. Germline V lookup: CDR1 SGHRS, CDR2 YFSETQ. This CDR3 has 19 residues.

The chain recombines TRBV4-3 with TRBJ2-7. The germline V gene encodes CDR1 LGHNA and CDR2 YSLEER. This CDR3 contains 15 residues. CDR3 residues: CASSPDMGSSYEQYF.

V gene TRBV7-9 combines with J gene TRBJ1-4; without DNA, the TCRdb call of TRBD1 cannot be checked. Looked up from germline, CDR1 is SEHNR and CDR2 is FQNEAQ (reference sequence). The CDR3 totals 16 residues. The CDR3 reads CASSHLTGTGSEKLFF.

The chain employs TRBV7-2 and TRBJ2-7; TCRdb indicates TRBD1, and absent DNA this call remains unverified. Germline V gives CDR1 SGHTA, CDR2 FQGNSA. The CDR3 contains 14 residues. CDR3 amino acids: CASSLEVTGAEQYF.

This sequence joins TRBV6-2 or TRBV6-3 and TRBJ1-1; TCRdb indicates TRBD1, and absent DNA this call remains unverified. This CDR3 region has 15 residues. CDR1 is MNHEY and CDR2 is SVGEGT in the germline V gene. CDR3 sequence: CASRPSTGKNTEAFF.

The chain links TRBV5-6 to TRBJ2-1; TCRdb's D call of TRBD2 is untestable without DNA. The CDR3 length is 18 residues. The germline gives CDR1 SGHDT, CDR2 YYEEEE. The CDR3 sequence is CASSLVASGMYSYNEQFF.

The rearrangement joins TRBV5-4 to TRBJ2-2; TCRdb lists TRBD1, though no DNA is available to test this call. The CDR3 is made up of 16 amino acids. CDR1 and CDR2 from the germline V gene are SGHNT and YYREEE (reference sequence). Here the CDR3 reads CASSPRGVPNTGELFF.

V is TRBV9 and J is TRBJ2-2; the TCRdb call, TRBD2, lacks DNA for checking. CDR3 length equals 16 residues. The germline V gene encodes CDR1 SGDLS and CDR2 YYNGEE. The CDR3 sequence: CASSVGGRASTGELFF.

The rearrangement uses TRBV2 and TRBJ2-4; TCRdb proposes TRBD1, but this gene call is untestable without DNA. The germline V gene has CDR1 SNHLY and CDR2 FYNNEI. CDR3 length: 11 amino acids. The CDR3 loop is CASSKGQVQYF.

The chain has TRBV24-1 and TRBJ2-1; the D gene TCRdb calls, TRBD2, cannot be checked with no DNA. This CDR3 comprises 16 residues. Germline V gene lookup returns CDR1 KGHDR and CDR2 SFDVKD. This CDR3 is CATSDAGTPNYNEQFF.

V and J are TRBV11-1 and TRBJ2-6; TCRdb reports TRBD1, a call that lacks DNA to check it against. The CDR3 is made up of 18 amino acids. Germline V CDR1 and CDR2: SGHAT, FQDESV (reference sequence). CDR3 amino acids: CASSDVRTGVSGANVLTF. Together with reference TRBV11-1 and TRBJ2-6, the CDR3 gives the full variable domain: EAEVAQSPRYKITEKSQAVAFWCDPISGHATLYWYRQILGQGPELLVQFQDESVVDDSQLPKDRFSAERLKGVDSTLKIQPAELGDSAMYLCASSDVRTGVSGANVLTFGAGSRLTVL.

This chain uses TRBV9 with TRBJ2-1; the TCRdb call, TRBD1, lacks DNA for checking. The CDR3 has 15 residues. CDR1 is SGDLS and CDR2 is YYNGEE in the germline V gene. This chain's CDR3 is CASSAGVLRDNEQFF.

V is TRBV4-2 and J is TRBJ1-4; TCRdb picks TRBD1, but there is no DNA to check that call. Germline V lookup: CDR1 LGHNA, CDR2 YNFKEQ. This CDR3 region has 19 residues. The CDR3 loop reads CASSRTFRGGVATNEKLFF.

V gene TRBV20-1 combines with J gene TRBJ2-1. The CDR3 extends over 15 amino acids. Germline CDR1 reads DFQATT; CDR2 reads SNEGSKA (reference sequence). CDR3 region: CSARDIESSYNEQFF.